Following are 22 T cell receptor beta chains from one sample sequenced in a study of radiation and T cells in renal cell carcinoma. Time point specified: baseline pretreatment blood. Treatment meaning: 15 Gy SBRT to primary tumor, nephrectomy 4 weeks later. TCRdb keeps only in-frame clones here, not all; method: immunoSEQ multiplex PCR. The repertoire holds approximately 90,000 clones, with 86% as singletons. The sequenced sample was blood, obtained from a patient whose treatment included radiotherapy and nephrectomy. The receptors originated from a man aged 50-60 years with renal cell carcinoma.

A single count supports this clone. The chain combines TRBV7-6 with TRBJ2-1; TRBD2 agrees at 7 bases. CDR1 and CDR2 from the germline V gene are SGHVS and FNYEAQ. This CDR3 region has 15 residues. V shed 5 bases, J shed 2 bases, and the junction held 6 bases outside the gene matches. The CDR3 loop reads CASSNGAGAYNEQFF. The CDR3 DNA follows: TGTGCCAGCAGCAACGGGGCGGGGGCCTACAATGAGCAGTTCTTC.

This clone was picked up many times. This chain joins TRBV11-2 and TRBJ1-1; D unresolved. Germline CDR1 reads SGHAT; CDR2 reads FQNNGV. The CDR3 consists of 15 residues. V was pared by 0 bases and J by 4 bases, with 12 bases between. CDR3 coding DNA: TGTGCCAGCAGCTTAGATTGGGGATCGGGCACTGAAGCTTTCTTT. Protein sequence: CASSLDWGSGTEAFF.

CDR3 residues: CASSQGRGGYGYTF. CDR3 DNA: TGTGCCAGCAGTCAGGGTCGGGGGGGCTATGGCTACACCTTC. The chain combines TRBV6-5 with TRBJ1-2; tentative D call: TRBD1 (5 bases). This CDR3 spans 14 amino acids. Trimming pared 5 bases from V and 4 bases from J, leaving 14 bases between. Germline assignment: CDR1 MNHEY and CDR2 SVGAGI.

The chain recombines TRBV30 with TRBJ2-5; a weak D match, TRBD2 (6 bases). The length of the CDR3 is 11 residues. Germline CDR1 GTSNPN, CDR2 SVGIG (reference sequence). V lost 5 bases and J lost 4, with 8 bases in between. CDR3: CAWGGLETQYF. CDR3 sequence (DNA): TGTGCCTGGGGGGGACTAGAGACCCAGTACTTC.

J is TRBJ1-1 and V is TRBV6-6, with D unclear. The germline CDR1 and CDR2 sequences are MNHNY and SVGAGI (reference sequence). V dropped 1 base and J dropped 0 bases, with 6 bases sitting between them. The CDR3 has 14 residues. CDR3 amino acids: CASSYWGMNTEAFF. CDR3 DNA sequence: TGTGCCAGCAGTTACTGGGGTATGAACACTGAAGCTTTCTTT.

This chain connects TRBV20-1 to TRBJ2-7; 12 nucleotides line up with TRBD2. The CDR3 is 10 residues long. Per germline, CDR1 DFQATT and CDR2 SNEGSKA (reference sequence). The CDR3 nucleotides are TGCAGTGCTAGTGGCGGGACTAGCGGGGTC. Residues: CSASGGTSGV.

The chain couples TRBV19 to TRBJ1-5; D gene uncertain. With 5 bases removed from V and 1 base from J, the gap between germline ends came to 12 bases. From germline, CDR1 is LNHDA and CDR2 SQIVND (reference sequence). The CDR3 has 15 residues. The CDR3 nucleotides read TGTGCCAGTAGTCCGATGGCGGGGAGCAATCAGCCCCAGCATTTT. Amino acids: CASSPMAGSNQPQHF.

CDR3 in amino acids: CASSMSNQETQYF. Here the CDR3 DNA reads TGTGCCAGTAGTATGTCCAACCAAGAGACCCAGTACTTC. The chain links TRBV19 to TRBJ2-5; D remains ambiguous. CDR1 LNHDA and CDR2 SQIVND come from the germline V gene (reference sequence). This CDR3 spans 13 amino acids. V lost 3 bases and J lost 0, with 5 bases in between.

The gene calls are TRBV4-3 and TRBJ1-1; D perhaps matches TRBD1 (5 bases). Germline lookup yields CDR1 LGHNA and CDR2 YSLEER. Trimming left V 0 bases short and J 2 bases short, with 10 bases between. The CDR3 length is 15 residues. CDR3: CASSQDSGSNTEAFF. DNA of the CDR3: TGCGCCAGCAGCCAAGATTCAGGGAGTAACACTGAAGCTTTCTTT.

The chain uses TRBV28 and TRBJ2-1, with D perhaps TRBD1 (5 bases). CDR1 and CDR2 from the germline V gene are MDHEN and SYDVKM. V dropped 6 bases and J dropped 4 bases, with 7 bases sitting between them. CDR3 length: 12 amino acids. CDR3 sequence: CASRGVYNEQFF. CDR3 coding DNA: TGTGCCAGCAGAGGGGTATACAATGAGCAGTTCTTC.

This clone was seen more than once but under ten times. The genes are TRBV6-1 and TRBJ1-1, with D unresolved. The CDR3 has 13 amino acids. Germline V CDR1 and CDR2: MNHNS, SASEGT. Trimming pared 6 bases from V and 3 bases from J, leaving 11 bases between. Written as DNA, the CDR3 is TGTGCCAGCAGACTCCAAGATTACACTGAAGCTTTCTTT. As protein: CASRLQDYTEAFF.

The chain links TRBV5-6 to TRBJ1-6; D is ambiguous. The CDR3 extends over 15 amino acids. The ends were cut back, 0 bases at V and 3 bases at J, with 7 bases in the middle. Germline lookup yields CDR1 SGHDT and CDR2 YYEEEE. The CDR3 loop is CASSLEGFYNSPLHF. CDR3 DNA: TGTGCCAGCAGCTTGGAAGGATTCTATAATTCACCCCTCCACTTT.

This clone was counted once. This chain links TRBV28 with TRBJ1-6; possible D gene TRBD1, 5 bases. CDR1 and CDR2 (germline): MDHEN, SYDVKM. The V end was cut by 8 bases, the J end by 8 bases, with 19 bases between. CDR3 size: 15 residues. The CDR3 loop reads CASQQDLGGDSPLHF. The CDR3 coding sequence is TGTGCCAGCCAACAGGACCTGGGAGGGGATTCACCCCTCCACTTT.

The V call is TRBV29-1, the J call TRBJ2-2, with D tentatively TRBD1 (5 bases). CDR3 length: 14 amino acids. V lost 3 bases to trimming and J lost 1 base, with 9 bases between them. The V gene's germline CDR1 is SQVTM and CDR2 ANQGSEA. This CDR3 is CSVDTTGNTGELFF. The CDR3 DNA follows: TGCAGCGTTGATACAACAGGGAACACCGGGGAGCTGTTTTTT.

This sequence joins TRBV29-1 and TRBJ1-6, with 9 positions matching TRBD1. CDR1 is SQVTM, CDR2 ANQGSEA, per germline. This CDR3 contains 13 residues. J was trimmed by 8 bases and V by 6 bases; bases with no gene match: 5. CDR3 protein: CSVRDRAHSPLHF. In DNA form, the CDR3 reads TGCAGCGTGCGGGACAGGGCTCATTCACCCCTCCACTTT.

The V gene is TRBV7-6, the J gene TRBJ1-5; 8 bases line up with TRBD1. The length of the CDR3 is 15 residues. V was clipped by 6 bases and J by 6 bases; unmatched bases: 10. Per the germline V gene, CDR1 is SGHVS and CDR2 is FNYEAQ. The chain's CDR3 is CASSPDRGVTQPQHF. CDR3 DNA: TGTGCCAGCAGTCCCGACAGGGGAGTCACTCAGCCCCAGCATTTT.

The chain joins TRBV15 to TRBJ2-7; D is possibly TRBD1 (6 bases). CDR3 length: 13 amino acids. The germline V gene has CDR1 LNHNV and CDR2 YYDKDF (reference sequence). Trimming shortened V by 1 base and J by 5 bases, and 9 bases separated the two germline ends. For the CDR3, the DNA is TGTGCCACCAGCAGAGTACAGGGCCACGAGCAGTACTTC. Its translation: CATSRVQGHEQYF.

The gene calls are TRBV5-1 and TRBJ2-2; 7 bases line up with TRBD1. Trimming took 3 bases from V and 1 from J; bases not matched to a gene: 6. This CDR3 is 16 amino acids long. Germline V lookup: CDR1 SGHRS, CDR2 YFSETQ. The chain's CDR3 is CASSSDRDRNTGELFF. The CDR3 bases are TGCGCCAGCAGCTCTGACAGGGATCGGAACACCGGGGAGCTGTTTTTT.

This chain uses TRBV7-3 with TRBJ2-2, with 12 bases fitting TRBD1. The V and J ends lost 5 bases and 4 bases, in that order; junction bases with no gene match: 8. Germline CDR1 is SGHTA and CDR2 is FQGTGA. The CDR3 consists of 17 residues. In nucleotides, the CDR3 is TGTGCCAGCAGCCTCCAGGGACAGGGGGCACCCACCGGGGAGCTGTTTTTT. Translating gives CASSLQGQGAPTGELFF.

The chain is built from TRBV30 and TRBJ2-5, with 8 bases matching TRBD1. V lost 5 bases, J lost 4 bases, and 3 bases stayed unmatched. This CDR3 is 12 amino acids long. Germline V gene lookup returns CDR1 GTSNPN and CDR2 SVGIG (reference sequence). DNA for the CDR3: TGTGCCTGGCAGGGGGCCGGAGAGACCCAGTACTTC. Its translation: CAWQGAGETQYF.

The CDR3 loop is CASSRSGAENYGYTF. In DNA, the CDR3 is TGTGCCAGCAGCCGCAGTGGGGCAGAGAACTATGGCTACACCTTC. This chain joins TRBV6-5 and TRBJ1-2, with a possible D match to TRBD1 (5 bases). The CDR3 length is 15 residues. CDR1 and CDR2 from the germline V gene are MNHEY and SVGAGI. Trimming left V 6 bases short and J 2 bases short, with 16 bases between.

This chain links TRBV30 with TRBJ2-6; D not certain. Trimming stripped 5 bases from V and 6 bases from J, with 11 bases between. The germline gives CDR1 GTSNPN, CDR2 SVGIG (reference sequence). This CDR3 comprises 13 residues. CDR3 protein: CAWARGLANVLTF. In DNA, the CDR3 is TGTGCCTGGGCCCGAGGTCTGGCCAACGTCCTGACTTTC.